The 5 T cell receptor beta chains listed next were all sequenced from one sample in a study of T cells in Graves' hyperthyroidism and ophthalmopathy. TCR beta CDR3 region amplification was performed from RNA transcripts. A first-round RT-PCR of the TCR CDR3 used the HTBI primer set. TCRdb re-called the multiplex PCR reads with MiXCR, one entry per CDR3 protein. The sample includes about 53,000 distinct CDR3 sequences, around half seen only once; the top ten take around an eighth. The sequenced sample was blood. These receptors were collected from a woman aged 25 to 45 with Graves' ophthalmopathy.

Points on this clonotype: One end of the junction is discordant with germline, which a read error may explain. The chain links TRBV7-3 to TRBJ2-7; 7 bases are shared with TRBD2. The germline V gene encodes CDR1 SGHTA and CDR2 FQGTGA. The CDR3 spans 14 residues. The CDR3 loop reads CASSRGEGLNEQRF. CDR3 nucleotides: TGTGCCAGCAGCCGGGGGGAGGGATTGAACGAGCAGCGCTTC.

This clonotype was detected a few times. This sequence joins TRBV27 and TRBJ1-1; D is uncertain. Germline CDR1 and CDR2: MNHEY and SMNVEV (reference sequence). V lost 1 base, J lost 1 base, and 10 bases lay in between. This CDR3 contains 15 residues. As DNA, the CDR3 is TGTGCCAGCAGTTTATGGGCAGATCCGAACACTGAAGCTTTCTTT. It translates to CASSLWADPNTEAFF.

The genes are TRBV29-1 and TRBJ1-2, with 8 nucleotides matching TRBD1. Germline lookup yields CDR1 SQVTM and CDR2 ANQGSEA. The J segment lost 2 bases and the V segment lost 7 bases, leaving 9 bases of the junction unmatched. The CDR3 contains 14 residues. The CDR3 bases are TGCAGCGCTCAGGGGGCCGTCGTGAACTATGGCTACACCTTC. Amino acids: CSAQGAVVNYGYTF.

This clonotype was seen just once. A junction end diverges from the germline sequence, so it may reflect a read error. V usage is TRBV5-4 and J usage is TRBJ1-1, with D perhaps matching TRBD1 (5 bases). The CDR3 is made up of 14 amino acids. The germline gives CDR1 SGHNT, CDR2 YYREEE (reference sequence). CDR3 loop: CAGSLEQGGTEACF. CDR3 nucleotides: TGTGCCGGCAGCTTGGAACAAGGTGGGACTGAAGCTTGCTTT.

This clonotype has ten or more counts. This chain uses TRBV7-9 with TRBJ1-4; 8 nucleotides agree with TRBD1. The CDR3 is 15 amino acids. Germline V gene data show CDR1 as SEHNR and CDR2 as FQNEAQ (reference sequence). The J segment lost 4 bases and the V segment lost 2 bases, leaving 3 bases of the junction unmatched. The CDR3 spells CASSLWTGFNEKLFF. The DNA of the CDR3 is TGTGCCAGCAGCTTATGGACAGGGTTTAATGAAAAACTGTTTTTT.